A selection of T cell receptor beta chains follows, all from one sample in a study of blood T cell repertoires in COVID-19. The assay was immunoSEQ multiplex PCR, and TCRdb's table has in-frame clones only and misses some. The sample holds about 190,000 clones, roughly 90% seen once. Sample: peripheral blood. The receptors derive from a middle-aged man with acute or convalescent COVID-19. Each CDR3 is given with its conserved first and last residue. A row's size may be missing; if present it is once, few, many or a size class.

>TRBJ1-2|.|TRBV4-3
CASSFGQGYGYTF
>TRBJ1-2|.|TRBV28
CASSSGQGRSGYTF
>TRBJ1-2|.|TRBV25-1
CASSWTGDYGYTF
>TRBJ2-3|.|TRBV11-2
CASSYIAGGPTQYF
>TRBJ1-1|.|TRBV4-3
CASSQARTLNTEAFF
>TRBJ2-4|.|TRBV7-9
CASRTMDRVSKNIQYF
>TRBJ1-1|.|TRBV10-3
CAISERQGLGTEAFF
>TRBJ1-6|.|TRBV6-5
CASTQGQGYSPLHF
>TRBJ1-4|.|TRBV27
CASSFVGNGEKLFF
>TRBJ2-5|.|TRBV14
CASSQDGRRSRGKQETQYF
>TRBJ1-1|once|TRBV4-2
CASSQGGPGGTEAFF
>TRBJ2-5|.|TRBV5-5
CASTLAGGPLETQYF
>TRBJ1-2|.|TRBV5-1
CASSLGPPTGGLSGYTF
>TRBJ2-7|.|TRBV27
CASSWAGASSYEQYF
>TRBJ1-3|once|TRBV2
CASRADSDSGNTIYF
>TRBJ2-6|.|TRBV27
CASRLNSGANVLTF
>TRBJ2-3|.|TRBV5-1
CASSLDPSGGSTDTQYF
>TRBJ1-2|.|TRBV7-2
CASSSTDYGYTF
>TRBJ1-1|.|TRBV19
CASGWAGTANTEAFF
>TRBJ2-7|.|TRBV15
CATSRDVQGAGEQYF
>TRBJ2-1|.|TRBV4-2
CASSQAGTSINEQFF
>TRBJ1-1|.|TRBV5-4
CASSLAAGWTEAFF
>TRBJ2-3|.|TRBV5-8
CASSFQARSTDTQYF
>TRBJ2-7|.|TRBV13
CASSSKRLAGGLIYEQYF
>TRBJ1-2|.|TRBV13
CASSTSRGLSGYTF
>TRBJ2-3|.|TRBV5-1
CASSLGPTGADTQYF
>TRBJ2-7|.|TRBV2
CASSVSLLRSRYEQYF
>TRBJ2-7|few|TRBV5-4
CASSSRDSYEQYF
>TRBJ2-3|.|TRBV5-6
CASSFGLSGTDTQYF
>TRBJ1-2|.|TRBV28
CASSSPDREETF
>TRBJ1-1|.|TRBV6-5
CASTPPGAVNTEAFF
>TRBJ2-7|.|TRBV10-3
CAISGMAGGLGEQYF
>TRBJ2-7|.|TRBV12-3/TRBV12-4
CASSRDREQYF
>TRBJ1-1|.|TRBV3-1/TRBV3-2
CASSQDSVRNTEAFF
>TRBJ2-5|.|TRBV6-4
CASSPSGLAGLETQYF
>TRBJ2-5|once|TRBV25-1
CASSEPAGRTGQETQYF
>TRBJ1-1|.|TRBV5-1
CASSLAPGTEAFF
>TRBJ1-2|.|TRBV10-2
CASSESPGDDGYTF
>TRBJ1-1|.|TRBV29-1
CSVDPTGMYTEAFF
>TRBJ1-4|.|TRBV6-5
CASTVRHGEEKLFF
>TRBJ1-2|.|TRBV11-2
CASSARPLRGYTF
>TRBJ1-5|once|TRBV24-1
CATSGNGRSNQPQHF
>TRBJ2-7|.|TRBV9
CASSPSLSYEQYF
>TRBJ1-2|.|TRBV2
CASSPLSGGGGYTF
>TRBJ1-2|.|TRBV5-1
CASSFGGAPTAGGYTF
>TRBJ1-3|.|TRBV30
CAWSVGGFSGNTIYF
>TRBJ1-2|.|TRBV18
CASSPLDRDGFYTF
>TRBJ2-6|.|TRBV9
CASSPSGSGANVLTF
>TRBJ2-7|.|TRBV13
CASSLGTSGVSEQYF
>TRBJ1-4|.|TRBV15
CATSSRDRGATNEKLFF
>TRBJ1-6|.|TRBV6-4
CASSDSANFGTDNSPLHF
>TRBJ2-1|.|TRBV18
CASSPPEGYDEQFF
>TRBJ2-3|.|TRBV4-3
CASSQAVGGRTDTQYF
>TRBJ2-5|.|TRBV5-1
CASSLGSGGGETQYF